Listed below are T cell receptor beta chains from one sample, sequenced in a study of T cell changes during pregnancy in multiple sclerosis. TCRdb's copy holds only in-frame clones and misses some; the assay was immunoSEQ multiplex PCR. The table shows under 60,000 clones, with roughly 93% occurring only once. The sequencing here drew on CD4+ T cells from peripheral blood mononuclear cells, taken in the second trimester of pregnancy. The receptors originated from a female donor in good health, enrolled as a control in a pregnancy study. The CDR3 runs from the conserved cysteine through the conserved F or W. D genes are given only for firm matches. Rows may omit the clone size; those that give it use once, few, many or a size class.

CDR3 protein | CDR3 DNA | CDR3 length | D gene | J gene | V gene | clone size
CASSPQGNEQFF | TGTGCCAGCAGCCCCCAGGGAAATGAGCAGTTCTTC | 12 | - | TRBJ2-1 | TRBV9 | -
CASSLGEDYGYTF | TGTGCCAGCAGCTTAGGAGAAGACTATGGCTACACCTTC | 13 | - | TRBJ1-2 | TRBV7-6 | -
CASSFLETQYF | TGTGCCAGCAGCTTCCTGGAGACCCAGTACTTC | 11 | - | TRBJ2-5 | TRBV7-2 | -
CASSLVSDYGYTF | TGTGCCAGCAGCTTAGTCAGTGACTATGGCTACACCTTC | 13 | - | TRBJ1-2 | TRBV7-2 | -
CAWSGSRADTQYF | TGTGCCTGGAGTGGTTCGAGGGCAGATACGCAGTATTTT | 13 | - | TRBJ2-3 | TRBV30 | -
CASSGETVNTEAFF | TGCGCCAGCAGCGGCGAGACAGTTAACACTGAAGCTTTCTTT | 14 | - | TRBJ1-1 | TRBV5-1 | once
CASSFGENQPQHF | TGTGCCAGCAGCTTTGGGGAGAATCAGCCCCAGCATTTT | 13 | - | TRBJ1-5 | TRBV7-2 | -
CASSLARASTDTQYF | TGTGCCAGCAGCTTAGCCAGGGCTAGCACAGATACGCAGTATTTT | 15 | - | TRBJ2-3 | TRBV11-2 | -
CASSFSGHGYTF | TGTGCCAGCAGCTTTTCAGGGCATGGCTACACCTTC | 12 | - | TRBJ1-2 | TRBV7-8 | -
CASSLYLAGARNTIYF | TGTGCCAGCAGCTTATACTTGGCGGGCGCTAGAAACACCATATATTTT | 16 | - | TRBJ1-3 | TRBV7-2 | -
CASSPRTAYSPLHF | TGTGCCAGCAGCCCGAGGACAGCTTATTCACCCCTCCACTTT | 14 | - | TRBJ1-6 | TRBV5-6 | -
CASSRGGDRSSYEQYF | TGTGCCAGCAGCCGCGGGGGGGACAGAAGCTCCTACGAGCAGTACTTC | 16 | TRBD2 | TRBJ2-7 | TRBV11-3 | -
CASRSTGGQETQYF | TGTGCCAGCAGGTCGACAGGGGGCCAAGAGACCCAGTACTTC | 14 | TRBD1 | TRBJ2-5 | TRBV7-9 | once
CASSEFRGDSPLHF | TGTGCCAGCAGTGAATTCAGGGGAGATTCACCCCTCCACTTT | 14 | - | TRBJ1-6 | TRBV25-1 | -
CASSSRSTGKQFF | TGTGCCAGCAGTTCTCGATCCACAGGAAAGCAGTTCTTC | 13 | - | TRBJ2-1 | TRBV25-1 | once
CASSGQGLGSEQYF | TGTGCCAGCAGTGGACAGGGGTTAGGGTCGGAGCAGTACTTC | 14 | TRBD1 | TRBJ2-7 | TRBV6-1 | once
CASTRGGVGYGYTF | TGTGCCAGCACTCGAGGGGGTGTAGGCTATGGCTACACCTTC | 14 | - | TRBJ1-2 | TRBV7-9 | -